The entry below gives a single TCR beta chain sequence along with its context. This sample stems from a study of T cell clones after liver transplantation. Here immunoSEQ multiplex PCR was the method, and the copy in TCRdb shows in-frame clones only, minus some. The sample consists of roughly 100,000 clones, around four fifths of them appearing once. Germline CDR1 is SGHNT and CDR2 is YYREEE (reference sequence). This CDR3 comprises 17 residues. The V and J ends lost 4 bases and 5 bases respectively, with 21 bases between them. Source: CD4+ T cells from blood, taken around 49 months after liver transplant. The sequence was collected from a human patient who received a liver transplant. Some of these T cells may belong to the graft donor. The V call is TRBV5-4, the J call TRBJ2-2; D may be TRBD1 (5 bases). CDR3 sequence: CASSQLRSTKGTGELFF. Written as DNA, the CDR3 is TGTGCCAGCAGCCAACTGCGGAGCACAAAGGGGACCGGGGAGCTGTTTTTT.